These 22 T cell receptor beta chains came from one sample sequenced in a study of T cell responses to AZD1222 COVID-19 vaccine. Profiled with immunoSEQ multiplex PCR; TCRdb holds only in-frame clones, not every one. The sample comprises about 130,000 clones, around 90% of which are singletons, and about 1.1% rests with the top ten. The specimen was peripheral blood, collected 28 days after the second AZD1222 dose. These receptors originate from an adult who received the AZD1222 COVID-19 vaccine.

The chain recombines TRBV6-5 with TRBJ2-7, with D possibly TRBD2 on 7 matching bases. Germline assignment: CDR1 MNHEY and CDR2 SVGAGI. The CDR3 loop spans 14 amino acids. Trimming pared 2 bases from V and 6 bases from J, leaving 14 bases between. The CDR3 DNA follows: TGTGCCAGCAGTTACCGAGAGGGGGGGGGCGAGCAGTACTTC. It is translated as CASSYREGGGEQYF.

V and J are TRBV5-6 and TRBJ1-1; tentative D call: TRBD1 (6 bases). The CDR3 consists of 15 residues. V lost 4 bases and J 1 base, leaving 14 bases between the germline ends. The V gene's germline CDR1 is SGHDT and CDR2 YYEEEE. The CDR3 nucleotides are TGTGCCAGCAGCGTATACAGGGTGTGGAACACTGAAGCTTTCTTT. Translated: CASSVYRVWNTEAFF.

This chain uses TRBV28 with TRBJ2-4; D remains ambiguous. CDR1 MDHEN and CDR2 SYDVKM come from the germline V gene. The CDR3 extends over 15 amino acids. The ends were cut back, 5 bases at V and 0 bases at J, with 11 bases in the middle. CDR3 sequence reads: CASSTSGIAKNIQYF. The CDR3 DNA sequence: TGTGCCAGCAGTACATCAGGAATAGCCAAAAACATTCAGTACTTC.

J is TRBJ1-2 and V is TRBV2; D remains unclear. This CDR3 has 13 residues. CDR1 and CDR2 (germline): SNHLY, FYNNEI. The ends were cut back, 4 bases at V and 5 bases at J, with 11 bases in the middle. This CDR3 is CASSVGQTYGYTF. DNA for the CDR3: TGTGCCAGCAGTGTCGGGCAGACGTATGGCTACACCTTC.

The chain has TRBV3-1 (or the pseudogene TRBV3-2) and TRBJ1-4, with a tentative D call TRBD1 (5 bases). Germline assignment: CDR1 LGHDT and CDR2 YNNKEL (reference sequence). The CDR3 is 13 amino acids. Trimming shortened V by 1 base and J by 7 bases, and 7 bases separated the two germline ends. This CDR3 reads CASSQVGGEKLFF. In nucleotides, the CDR3 is TGTGCCAGCAGCCAAGTGGGGGGTGAAAAACTGTTTTTT.

The chain joins TRBV11-3 to TRBJ2-3; a possible D gene is TRBD1 (6 bases). The CDR3 sequence is 15 residues long. V was shortened by 3 bases and J by 5 bases, with 15 bases between the two germline ends. Germline-derived CDR1 and CDR2 are SGHNT and YENEEA. The CDR3 DNA reads as TGTGCCAGCAGCTTCAACCCCCTAGGGGGAGATACGCAGTATTTT. Amino acids: CASSFNPLGGDTQYF.

The genes are TRBV7-7 and TRBJ2-5; 7 bases line up with TRBD1. CDR1 is SSHAT, CDR2 FNYEAQ, per germline (reference sequence). The CDR3 consists of 18 residues. The V and J ends lost 4 bases and 1 base, in that order; junction bases with no gene match: 15. The CDR3 nucleotides read TGTGCCAGCAGCTCAAAAGGGATAGGGGGCGTAGGCCAAGAGACCCAGTACTTC. The encoded protein is CASSSKGIGGVGQETQYF.

V usage is TRBV2 and J usage is TRBJ1-6, with 7 bases identical to TRBD1. Germline V gene data show CDR1 as SNHLY and CDR2 as FYNNEI. This CDR3 contains 14 residues. After removal of 1 base from V and 10 bases from J, the junction contained 4 bases not matched to a gene. CDR3 amino acids: CASSEGQGRSPLHF. The CDR3 nucleotides are TGTGCCAGCAGTGAAGGACAGGGTCGCTCACCCCTCCACTTT. The whole variable domain, remainder taken from reference TRBV2 and TRBJ1-6, is EPEVTQTPSHQVTQMGQEVILRCVPISNHLYFYWYRQILGQKVEFLVSFYNNEISEKSEIFDDQFSVERPDGSNFTLKIRSTKLEDSAMYFCASSEGQGRSPLHFGNGTRLTVT.

This clone was recorded once. The chain combines TRBV18 with TRBJ2-3; D could derive from TRBD1 or TRBD2 (5 bases each). Germline lookup yields CDR1 KGHSH and CDR2 LQKENI. Trimming stripped 6 bases from V and 5 bases from J, with 21 bases between. The CDR3 length is 16 residues. The CDR3 here is CASSPAGTGAVDTQYF. CDR3 nucleotides: TGTGCCAGCTCCCCAGCAGGGACCGGGGCGGTAGATACGCAGTATTTT.

The chain has TRBV9 and TRBJ2-1, with 11 bases that match TRBD2. CDR3 length: 14 amino acids. Germline V gene lookup returns CDR1 SGDLS and CDR2 YYNGEE. With V trimmed by 6 bases and J by 5 bases, 4 bases remained unmatched. CDR3 sequence: CASTQGLADNEQFF. CDR3 sequence (DNA): TGTGCCAGCACCCAGGGACTAGCGGACAATGAGCAGTTCTTC. The full variable domain, in which reference TRBV9 and TRBJ2-1 provide the parts outside the CDR3, is DSGVTQTPKHLITATGQRVTLRCSPRSGDLSVYWYQQSLDQGLQFLIQYYNGEERAKGNILERFSAQQFPDLHSELNLSSLELGDSALYFCASTQGLADNEQFFGPGTRLTVL.

The rearrangement joins TRBV11-1 to TRBJ2-3; 10 bases map to TRBD2. This CDR3 has 16 amino acids. With 5 bases clipped from V and 2 bases from J, the junction kept 7 bases outside the gene matches. CDR1 is SGHAT and CDR2 is FQDESV in the germline V gene (reference sequence). The DNA for the CDR3 is TGTGCCAGCAGCCCTCTAGCGGGAGCCCTCACAGATACGCAGTATTTT. Translated: CASSPLAGALTDTQYF.

The chain employs TRBV7-2 and TRBJ2-6; 10 bases line up with TRBD1. The V gene end was trimmed by 6 bases and the J gene end by 2 bases; junction bases not matched to a gene: 10. Germline V CDR1 and CDR2: SGHTA, FQGNSA. The CDR3 has 18 amino acids. The CDR3 DNA reads as TGTGCCAGCAGAGCCGGGACAGGGGCTTTCACTGGGGCCAACGTCCTGACTTTC. It is translated as CASRAGTGAFTGANVLTF. Drawing the rest from reference TRBV7-2 and TRBJ2-6, the complete variable domain is GAGVSQSPSNKVTEKGKDVELRCDPISGHTALYWYRQSLGQGLEFLIYFQGNSAPDKSGLPSDRFSAERTGGSVSTLTIQRTQQEDSAVYLCASRAGTGAFTGANVLTFGAGSRLTVL.

V and J are TRBV9 and TRBJ2-1; D assignment may be TRBD1 or TRBD2 (5 bases each). V lost 3 bases, J lost 1 base, and 11 bases lay in between. Germline CDR1 reads SGDLS; CDR2 reads YYNGEE. The CDR3 runs 15 residues. The CDR3 coding sequence is TGTGCCAGCAGCGGGGGGAGACCGTCCTACAATGAGCAGTTCTTC. Its translation is CASSGGRPSYNEQFF.

V and J are TRBV19 and TRBJ1-2; TRBD1 is a possible D gene (5 bases). The CDR3 spans 16 residues. Germline lookup yields CDR1 LNHDA and CDR2 SQIVND (reference sequence). Trimming removed 3 bases at V and 5 bases at J, with 19 bases between. CDR3 sequence reads: CASSIPLVQGPYGYTF. DNA of the CDR3: TGTGCCAGTAGTATCCCTCTCGTCCAGGGACCATATGGCTACACCTTC.

V and J are TRBV27 and TRBJ2-7; D possibly matches TRBD1 or TRBD2 (5 bases each). Germline lookup yields CDR1 MNHEY and CDR2 SMNVEV (reference sequence). V was cut by 4 bases and J by 3 bases, with 10 bases left in between. The CDR3 is 13 amino acids. The CDR3 nucleotides read TGTGCCAGCAGTTCCGGGGCGAACTACGAGCAGTACTTC. This gives the protein CASSSGANYEQYF.

J is TRBJ2-3 and V is TRBV27; the D gene is possibly TRBD1 (7 bases). Looked up from germline, CDR1 is MNHEY and CDR2 is SMNVEV (reference sequence). V was clipped by 5 bases and J by 2 bases, with 14 bases between them. CDR3 length: 15 amino acids. In nucleotides, the CDR3 is TGTGCCAGCAGTAGGAGGGGGCCAATCACAGATACGCAGTATTTT. Encoded protein: CASSRRGPITDTQYF.

The gene calls are TRBV6-5 and TRBJ2-2; D perhaps matches TRBD1 (5 bases). V dropped 0 bases and J dropped 6 bases, with 14 bases sitting between them. The germline gives CDR1 MNHEY, CDR2 SVGAGI. CDR3 length: 16 amino acids. The CDR3 here is CASSYSRTLGPGELFF. DNA for the CDR3: TGTGCCAGCAGTTACTCGCGCACGTTGGGGCCCGGGGAGCTGTTTTTT.

The V gene is TRBV24-1, the J gene TRBJ1-5; no reliable D call. The CDR3 consists of 14 residues. Trimming shortened V by 5 bases and J by 0 bases, and 7 bases separated the two germline ends. From germline, CDR1 is KGHDR and CDR2 SFDVKD. The CDR3, as DNA: TGTGCCACCAGTGGGGTCTATAGCAATCAGCCCCAGCATTTT. It specifies CATSGVYSNQPQHF.

The chain carries TRBV6-1 and TRBJ1-1; 7 bases agree with TRBD1. From germline, CDR1 is MNHNS and CDR2 SASEGT. This CDR3 comprises 14 residues. Trimming at V came to 2 bases and at J to 5 bases, leaving 5 bases not matched to a gene. This chain's CDR3 is CASSEPTGFTEAFF. As DNA, the CDR3 is TGTGCCAGCAGTGAACCGACAGGGTTTACTGAAGCTTTCTTT.

Note on this clone: Its ends do not fully match the called genes, so a read error is possible. The chain joins TRBV2 to TRBJ1-5; D not certain. The CDR3 runs to 13 residues. The germline V gene encodes CDR1 SNHLY and CDR2 FYNNEI. The DNA for the CDR3 is TGTGTCAGCGCCCGAGGCAGCAATCAGCCCCAGCATTTT. Translated, it gives CVSARGSNQPQHF. The whole variable domain, remainder taken from reference TRBV2 and TRBJ1-5, is EPEVTQTPSHQVTQMGQEVILRCVPISNHLYFYWYRQILGQKVEFLVSFYNNEISEKSEIFDDQFSVERPDGSNFTLKIRSTKLEDSAMYFCVSARGSNQPQHFGDGTRLSIL.

V usage is TRBV9 and J usage is TRBJ1-1; no firm D call. CDR1 and CDR2 (germline): SGDLS, YYNGEE. CDR3 length: 12 residues. The V end was cut by 7 bases, the J end by 2 bases, with 9 bases between. The DNA for the CDR3 is TGTGCCAGCTCCACAGCAAACACTGAAGCTTTCTTT. It specifies CASSTANTEAFF.

This rearrangement joins TRBV7-7 to TRBJ1-5; 10 bases map to TRBD1. The CDR3 runs to 15 residues. Trimming took 6 bases from V and 3 from J; bases not matched to a gene: 5. CDR1 is SSHAT and CDR2 is FNYEAQ in the germline V gene (reference sequence). The CDR3 DNA follows: TGTGCCAGCAGGACGGGACAGGGGCTCAATCAGCCCCAGCATTTT. Encoded protein: CASRTGQGLNQPQHF.